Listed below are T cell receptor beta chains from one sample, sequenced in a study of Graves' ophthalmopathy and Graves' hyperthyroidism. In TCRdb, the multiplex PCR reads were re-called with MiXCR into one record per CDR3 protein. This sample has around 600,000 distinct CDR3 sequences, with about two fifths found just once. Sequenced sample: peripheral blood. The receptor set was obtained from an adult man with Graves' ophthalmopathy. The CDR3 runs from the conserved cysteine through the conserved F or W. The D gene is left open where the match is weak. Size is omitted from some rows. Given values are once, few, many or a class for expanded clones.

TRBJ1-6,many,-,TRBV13,CASSRGPRRQSPLHF,TGTGCCAGCAGCCGGGGACCGCGGAGGCAATCACCCCTCCACTTT
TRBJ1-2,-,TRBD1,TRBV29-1,CSLERTGDDYGYTF,TGCAGCTTGGAGCGGACAGGGGACGACTATGGCTACACCTTC
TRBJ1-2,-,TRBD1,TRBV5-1,CASSLAQRTGGYTF,TGCGCCAGCAGCTTGGCCCAGAGGACAGGGGGCTACACCTTC
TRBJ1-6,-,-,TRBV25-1,CASSQGGGPNSPLHF,TGTGCCAGCAGTCAGGGTGGGGGACCTAATTCACCCCTCCACTTT
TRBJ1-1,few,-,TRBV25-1,CAWSRQYGTPPRAFF,TGTGCCTGGAGTCGCCAGTACGGGACCCCGCCACGAGCTTTCTTT
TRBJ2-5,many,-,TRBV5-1,CASSLNRADLETQYF,TGCGCCAGCAGCTTGAACAGGGCCGACCTGGAGACCCAGTACTTC
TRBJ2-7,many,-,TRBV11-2,CASSPGIIYEQYF,TGTGCCAGCAGCCCGGGGATTATCTACGAGCAGTACTTC
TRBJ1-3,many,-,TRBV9,CASRGGNTIYF,TGTGCCAGCAGAGGGGGAAACACCATATATTTT
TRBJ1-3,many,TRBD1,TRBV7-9,CASRTTGDSGNTIYF,TGTGCCAGCAGAACAACAGGGGACTCTGGAAACACCATATATTTT
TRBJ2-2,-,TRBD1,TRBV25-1,CASRGQGAWELFF,TGTGCCAGCCGGGGACAGGGGGCCTGGGAGCTGTTTTTT
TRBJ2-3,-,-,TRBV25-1,CASSLGGGSFTDTQYF,TGTGCCAGCAGTTTAGGAGGGGGATCATTCACAGATACGCAGTATTTT
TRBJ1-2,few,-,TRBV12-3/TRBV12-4,CASRRSGDYGYTF,TGTGCCAGCAGGAGGTCAGGGGACTATGGCTACACCTTC
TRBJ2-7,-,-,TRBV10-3,CAIRASLDEQYF,TGTGCCATCAGGGCGTCCCTCGACGAGCAGTACTTC